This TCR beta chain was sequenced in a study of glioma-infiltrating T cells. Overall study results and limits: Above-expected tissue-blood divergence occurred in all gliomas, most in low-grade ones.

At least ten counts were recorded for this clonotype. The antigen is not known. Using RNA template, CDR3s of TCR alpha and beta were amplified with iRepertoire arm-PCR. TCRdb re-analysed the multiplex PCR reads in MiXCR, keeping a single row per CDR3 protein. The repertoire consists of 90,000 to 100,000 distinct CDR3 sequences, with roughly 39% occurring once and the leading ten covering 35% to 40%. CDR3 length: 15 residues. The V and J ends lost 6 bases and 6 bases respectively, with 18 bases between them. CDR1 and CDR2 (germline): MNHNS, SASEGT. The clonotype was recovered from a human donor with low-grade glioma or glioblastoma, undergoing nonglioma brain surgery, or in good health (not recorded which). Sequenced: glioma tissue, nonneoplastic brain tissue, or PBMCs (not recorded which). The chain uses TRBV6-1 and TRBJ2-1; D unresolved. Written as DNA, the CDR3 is TGTGCCAGCAGCCTTACGTTTAATCGTCTCAATGAGCAGTTCTTC. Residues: CASSLTFNRLNEQFF.